This T cell receptor (beta chain) was captured by sequencing in a study of cytomegalovirus exposure and HLA in healthy donors. Broader study findings: TCR beta V segments were, for the most part, productive about 87% or about 30% of the time in an earlier analysis.

As regards this clone: Its target is unknown.

The ends were cut back, 7 bases at V and 0 bases at J, with 15 bases in the middle. CDR1 MNHNS and CDR2 SASEGT come from the germline V gene. The CDR3 runs 15 residues. The PCR employed 60 Vbeta primers together with 13 Jbeta primers. Only in-frame clones appear in the TCRdb table, and some are missing; sequencing was by immunoSEQ multiplex PCR. The sample shows 130,000 to 150,000 clones, 78% of them seen only once. The sequence derives from a female donor in good health and CMV-seronegative. Material for sequencing was PBMCs. J is TRBJ1-2 and V is TRBV6-1; D may be TRBD1 (5 bases). The CDR3 protein is CASMPDSLSNYGYTF. Here the CDR3 DNA reads TGTGCCAGCATGCCTGACAGCTTATCTAACTATGGCTACACCTTC.